The clone carrying this T cell receptor (beta chain) appeared a few times. Its antigen is unidentified. The sample belongs to a study of OX40 agonist ivuxolimab in advanced cancers. Study details: The dose-escalation group included hepatocellular carcinoma, melanoma, renal cell carcinoma and head and neck cancer. A history of anti-PD-1, anti-PD-L1 or anti-CTLA-4 therapy was acceptable, and approximately 41% had some. Study-wide results and caveats: In the 0.1-3.0 mg/kg groups, partial responders showed among the lowest expansion.

The V gene's germline CDR1 is MGHRA and CDR2 YSYEKL. Trimming pared 7 bases from V and 1 base from J, leaving 14 bases between. CDR3 length: 15 amino acids. Data came from immunoSEQ multiplex PCR; TCRdb stores just in-frame clones and leaves some out. The sample has some 67,000 clones; about nine tenths are singletons. The starting material was CD4+ or CD8+ T cells sorted from blood, obtained in a trial of the OX40 agonist ivuxolimab. This TCR derives from an adult with an advanced solid tumor such as melanoma, head and neck, liver or kidney cancer. The chain is built from TRBV4-1 and TRBJ1-5, with D possibly TRBD1 on 5 matching bases. The chain's CDR3 is CASTETVISNQPQHF. As DNA, the CDR3 is TGCGCCAGCACCGAGACAGTGATAAGCAATCAGCCCCAGCATTTT.